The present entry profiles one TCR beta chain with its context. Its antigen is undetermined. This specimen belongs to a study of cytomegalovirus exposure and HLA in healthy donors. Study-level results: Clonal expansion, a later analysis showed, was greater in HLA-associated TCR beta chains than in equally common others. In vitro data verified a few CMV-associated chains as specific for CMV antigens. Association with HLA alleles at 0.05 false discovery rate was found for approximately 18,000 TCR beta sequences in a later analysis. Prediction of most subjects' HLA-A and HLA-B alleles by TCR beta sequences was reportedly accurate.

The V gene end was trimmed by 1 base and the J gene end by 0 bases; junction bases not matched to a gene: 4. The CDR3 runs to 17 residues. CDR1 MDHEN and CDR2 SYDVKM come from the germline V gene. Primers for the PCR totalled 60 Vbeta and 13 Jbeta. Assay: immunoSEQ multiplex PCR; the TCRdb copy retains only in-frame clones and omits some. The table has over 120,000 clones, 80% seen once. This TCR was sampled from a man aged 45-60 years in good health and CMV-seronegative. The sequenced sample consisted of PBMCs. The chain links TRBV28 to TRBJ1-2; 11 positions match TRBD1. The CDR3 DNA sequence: TGTGCCAGCAGTTTATATGGGACAGGGGGATCTAACTATGGCTACACCTTC. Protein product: CASSLYGTGGSNYGYTF.